The present TCR beta chain was sequenced within a study of beta chain features in type 1 diabetes. Study-wide results and caveats: Whether TCRB rearrangement is influenced by HLA type was left unresolved in this analysis. More deletions and fewer insertions at VDJ junctions were found in patients with type 1 diabetes. Naive, central memory and regulatory TCRB repertoires appeared more similar among patients than healthy donors.

Between the trimmed V and J ends, which lost 6 bases and 11 bases, there was a span of 14 bases. CDR1 and CDR2 from the germline V gene are DFQATT and SNEGSKA (reference sequence). The CDR3 covers 11 residues. Comments on this clone: Its antigen is not identified.

Expressed TCRB transcripts were sequenced because the isolated RNA had all been reverse transcribed beforehand. Data came from immunoSEQ multiplex PCR; TCRdb stores just in-frame clones and leaves some out. The sample has almost 350,000 clones; 7.5% to 9% are singletons. Markers CD45RO/CCR7/CD25/CD127/CD95/CD27 served to sort CD4+ naive, central memory, regulatory and stem cell-like memory cells. The chain couples TRBV20-1 to TRBJ2-1; the D is unclear. The TCR originated in a woman aged 18-29 years in good health. Sequencing used central memory CD4+ T cells from blood. CDR3 nucleotides: TGCAGTGCGCGAAGTCGGAGACAGCAGTTCTTC. Amino acids: CSARSRRQQFF.